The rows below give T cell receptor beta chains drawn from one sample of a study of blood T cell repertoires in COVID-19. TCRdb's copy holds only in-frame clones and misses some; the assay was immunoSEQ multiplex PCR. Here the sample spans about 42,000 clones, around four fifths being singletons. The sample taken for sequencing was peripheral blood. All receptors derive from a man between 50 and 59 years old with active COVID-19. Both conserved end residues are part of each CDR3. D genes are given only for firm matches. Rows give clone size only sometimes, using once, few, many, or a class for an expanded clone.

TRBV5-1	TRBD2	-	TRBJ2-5	CASSVGALAGSRETQYF	TGCGCCAGCAGCGTTGGGGCTCTAGCGGGATCGAGGGAGACCCAGTACTTC
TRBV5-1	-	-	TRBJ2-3	CASSLAYSDTQYF	TGCGCCAGCAGCTTGGCTTACAGTGATACGCAGTATTTT
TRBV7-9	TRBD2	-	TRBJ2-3	CASSLTSGRRDTQYF	TGTGCCAGCAGCCTGACTAGCGGGAGACGAGATACGCAGTATTTT
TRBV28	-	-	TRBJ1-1	CASGNQGLNTEAFF	TGTGCCAGCGGGAACCAGGGTCTGAACACTGAAGCTTTCTTT
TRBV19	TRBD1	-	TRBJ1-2	CASSTPSTGSGYTF	TGTGCCAGTAGTACCCCATCGACAGGGAGTGGCTACACCTTC
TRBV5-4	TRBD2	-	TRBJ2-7	CASSLEGRAGAYEQYF	TGTGCCAGCAGCTTGGAGGGCAGGGCGGGGGCCTACGAGCAGTACTTC
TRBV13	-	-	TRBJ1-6	CASSPRGNSPLHF	TGTGCCAGCAGCCCAAGGGGAAATTCACCCCTCCACTTT
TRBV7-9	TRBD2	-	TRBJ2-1	CASSLGSGRAYEQFF	TGTGCCAGCAGCTTGGGCAGCGGGAGGGCCTATGAGCAGTTCTTC
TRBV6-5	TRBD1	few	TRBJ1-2	CASNPGTGGDYGYTF	TGTGCCAGCAACCCGGGGACAGGGGGGGACTATGGCTACACCTTC
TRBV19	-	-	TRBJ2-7	CASSTSAYEQYF	TGTGCCAGTAGTACGAGCGCCTACGAGCAGTACTTC
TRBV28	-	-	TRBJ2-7	CASSLAANYEQYF	TGTGCCAGCAGTTTAGCGGCCAACTACGAGCAGTACTTC
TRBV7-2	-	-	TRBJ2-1	CASSARVAAAYNEQFF	TGTGCCAGCAGCGCGCGAGTAGCGGCTGCCTACAATGAGCAGTTCTTC
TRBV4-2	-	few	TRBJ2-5	CASSHLRGSQETQYF	TGTGCCAGCAGCCACCTACGGGGGTCCCAAGAGACCCAGTACTTC
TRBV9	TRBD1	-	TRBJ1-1	CASSPTRQGPTEAFF	TGTGCCAGCAGCCCCACTAGACAGGGACCCACTGAAGCTTTCTTT
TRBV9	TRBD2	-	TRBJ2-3	CASSLPTSGGTDTQYF	TGTGCCAGCAGCCTTCCGACTAGCGGGGGCACCGATACGCAGTATTTT
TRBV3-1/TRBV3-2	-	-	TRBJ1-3	CASSQDLRSPGGNTIYF	TGTGCCAGCAGCCAAGATCTTAGGAGTCCCGGTGGAAACACCATATATTTT
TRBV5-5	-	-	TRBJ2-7	CASSLGAYEQYF	TGTGCCAGCAGCTTGGGCGCCTACGAGCAGTACTTC
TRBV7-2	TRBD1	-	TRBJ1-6	CASSLGRTGRGVSPLHF	TGTGCCAGCAGCTTAGGGCGGACAGGAAGAGGGGTTTCACCCCTCCACTTT
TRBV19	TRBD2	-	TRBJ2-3	CASSTFPSGSSTDTQYF	TGTGCCAGTAGTACTTTCCCTAGCGGGTCTAGCACAGATACGCAGTATTTT
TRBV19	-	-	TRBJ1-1	CASKAGKNTEAFF	TGTGCCAGTAAGGCGGGAAAAAACACTGAAGCTTTCTTT
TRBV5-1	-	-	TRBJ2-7	CASSLRQGFEQYF	TGCGCCAGCAGCTTGCGTCAGGGGTTTGAGCAGTACTTC
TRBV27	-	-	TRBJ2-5	CASSLSAGGRQETQYF	TGTGCCAGCAGTTTATCCGCAGGGGGGAGGCAAGAGACCCAGTACTTC
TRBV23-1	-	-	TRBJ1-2	CASSHCSRGGMSHYGYTF	TGCGCCAGCAGTCATTGTTCGCGGGGTGGCATGAGTCACTATGGCTACACCTTC
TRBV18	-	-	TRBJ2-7	CASSIVGRGTPYEQYF	TGTGCCAGCTCCATCGTAGGGAGGGGGACCCCCTACGAGCAGTACTTC
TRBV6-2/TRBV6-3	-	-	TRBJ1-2	CASSYGRGANYGYTF	TGTGCCAGCAGTTACGGGCGGGGAGCTAACTATGGCTACACCTTC
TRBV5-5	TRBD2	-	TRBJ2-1	CASSLGGTSPYNEQFF	TGTGCCAGCAGCTTAGGGGGGACTAGCCCTTACAATGAGCAGTTCTTC
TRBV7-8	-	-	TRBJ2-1	CASSSPWGVDEQFF	TGTGCCAGCAGCTCCCCCTGGGGCGTTGATGAGCAGTTCTTC
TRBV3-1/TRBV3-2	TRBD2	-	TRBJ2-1	CASSQWTSGRSYNEQFF	TGTGCCAGCAGCCAATGGACTAGCGGGAGGTCCTACAATGAGCAGTTCTTC
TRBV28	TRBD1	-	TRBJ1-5	CASARDRLNQPQHF	TGTGCCAGCGCCCGGGACAGGCTAAATCAGCCCCAGCATTTT
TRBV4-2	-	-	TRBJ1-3	CASSQDWGQDHTIYF	TGTGCCAGCAGCCAAGATTGGGGGCAGGACCACACCATATATTTT
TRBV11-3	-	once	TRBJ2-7	CASSLDTGTYEQYF	TGTGCCAGCAGCTTAGATACAGGGACCTACGAGCAGTACTTC
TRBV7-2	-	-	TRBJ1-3	CASSPLRGLSGNTIYF	TGTGCCAGCAGCCCGCTTCGGGGGTTGTCTGGAAACACCATATATTTT
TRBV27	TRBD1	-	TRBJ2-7	CASSLSTGGSYEQYF	TGTGCCAGCAGTTTATCTACAGGGGGCTCCTACGAGCAGTACTTC
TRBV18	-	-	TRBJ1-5	CASSPAGEGNQPQHF	TGTGCCAGCTCACCCGCAGGGGAAGGGAATCAGCCCCAGCATTTT
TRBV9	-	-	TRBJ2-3	CASSAPLGGANTQYF	TGTGCCAGCAGCGCCCCTTTAGGGGGGGCGAATACGCAGTATTTT
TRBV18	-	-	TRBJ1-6	CASSPRRQGDSYNSPLHF	TGTGCCAGCTCACCACGGCGGCAGGGCGACTCCTATAATTCACCCCTCCACTTT
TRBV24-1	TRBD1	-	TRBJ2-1	CATSDLRSGTGARNEQFF	TGTGCCACCAGTGATTTAAGGAGCGGGACAGGGGCTAGAAATGAGCAGTTCTTC
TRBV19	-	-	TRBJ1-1	CASPGLGSGEAFF	TGTGCCAGCCCGGGGTTGGGTTCTGGTGAAGCTTTCTTT
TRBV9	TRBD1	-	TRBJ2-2	CASSRTDRGPTGELFF	TGTGCCAGCAGCCGAACGGACAGGGGGCCGACCGGGGAGCTGTTTTTT
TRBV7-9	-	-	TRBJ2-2	CASSLAGRPSTGELFF	TGTGCCAGCAGCTTAGCTGGGAGGCCCTCCACCGGGGAGCTGTTTTTT
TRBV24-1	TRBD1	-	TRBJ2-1	CATSGWDSMGDEQFF	TGTGCCACCAGTGGGTGGGACAGCATGGGCGATGAGCAGTTCTTC
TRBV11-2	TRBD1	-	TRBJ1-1	CASSFRGANTEAFF	TGTGCCAGCAGCTTCAGGGGGGCTAACACTGAAGCTTTCTTT
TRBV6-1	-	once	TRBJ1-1	CASSEVKGTGIHLTEAFF	TGTGCCAGCAGTGAAGTGAAAGGTACAGGGATTCACCTCACTGAAGCTTTCTTT
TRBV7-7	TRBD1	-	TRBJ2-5	CASSARDRYGETQYF	TGTGCTAGCAGCGCTAGGGACAGATACGGGGAGACCCAGTACTTC
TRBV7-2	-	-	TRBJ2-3	CASSPSRSGTDTQYF	TGTGCCAGCAGCCCGTCTAGAAGCGGGACAGATACGCAGTATTTT
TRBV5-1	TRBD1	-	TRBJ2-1	CASSGRDRVSNEQFF	TGCGCCAGCAGCGGCCGGGACAGGGTCTCCAATGAGCAGTTCTTC
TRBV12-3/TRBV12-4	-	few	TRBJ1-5	CASKEGSQPQHF	TGTGCCAGCAAGGAGGGTAGTCAGCCCCAGCATTTT
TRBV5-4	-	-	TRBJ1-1	CASSLGGRASTEAFF	TGTGCCAGCAGCTTGGGAGGGAGGGCCAGCACTGAAGCTTTCTTT
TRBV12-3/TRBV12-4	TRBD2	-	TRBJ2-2	CATHRGGGGELFF	TGTGCCACCCACCGCGGGGGAGGCGGGGAGCTGTTTTTT
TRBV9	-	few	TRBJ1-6	CASSSRQDYNSPLHF	TGTGCCAGCAGCTCACGACAGGATTATAATTCACCCCTCCACTTT
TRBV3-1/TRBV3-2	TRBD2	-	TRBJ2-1	CASSPIVGLAVYNEQFF	TGTGCCAGCAGCCCGATCGTTGGACTAGCGGTTTACAATGAGCAGTTCTTC
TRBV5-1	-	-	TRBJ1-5	CASSLESGSNQPQHF	TGCGCCAGCAGCTTGGAATCAGGTAGCAATCAGCCCCAGCATTTT
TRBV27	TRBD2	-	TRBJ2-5	CASSYWRASGQETQYF	TGTGCCAGCAGTTATTGGAGGGCTAGCGGACAAGAGACCCAGTACTTC
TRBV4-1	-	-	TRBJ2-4	CASSQAIGKYIQYF	TGCGCCAGCAGCCAAGCAATCGGGAAATACATTCAGTACTTC
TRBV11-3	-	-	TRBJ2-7	CASSLGQSSYEQYF	TGTGCCAGCAGCTTAGGACAGAGCTCCTACGAGCAGTACTTC
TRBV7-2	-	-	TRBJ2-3	CASSPRRAFTDTQYF	TGTGCCAGCAGCCCCAGGCGAGCTTTCACAGATACGCAGTATTTT
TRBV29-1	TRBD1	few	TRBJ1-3	CSVGDSQYPGNTIYF	TGCAGCGTTGGGGACAGCCAGTATCCTGGAAACACCATATATTTT